The 25 T cell receptor beta chains below come from one sample, sequenced in a study of regulatory T cells in long-lasting Graves disease. Researchers made TCR beta libraries by using iRepertoire HTBI primers and running Arm-PCR on CDR3 regions. TCRdb re-called the multiplex PCR reads with MiXCR, one entry per CDR3 protein. The data show 500,000 or so distinct CDR3 sequences, 16% seen once. The time point was: newly diagnosed GD, antithyroid drugs for less than 3 months. RNA isolated from PBMCs was used to make the TCR library. In addition, the sample was reused for a study of T cells in Graves' hyperthyroidism and ophthalmopathy.

The sample here was peripheral blood mononuclear cells (PBMCs), taken at new diagnosis, from a patient treated with antithyroid drugs. The source is a woman in her forties or fifties with Graves disease.

The chain employs TRBV6-2 or TRBV6-3 and TRBJ2-5; 7 nucleotides agree with TRBD2. The V gene's germline CDR1 is MNHEY and CDR2 SVGEGT. The CDR3 totals 15 residues. Trimming at V came to 0 bases and at J to 5 bases, leaving 6 bases not matched to a gene. CDR3 DNA: TGTGCCAGCAGTTACTCGAGCGGGGACGGGGAGACCCAGTACTTC. Protein sequence: CASSYSSGDGETQYF.

This clonotype was picked up a small number of times. The chain couples TRBV27 to TRBJ2-2; possibly TRBD1 for D (6 bases). The V and J ends lost 2 bases and 5 bases respectively, with 15 bases between them. This CDR3 comprises 16 residues. Germline loops: CDR1 MNHEY, CDR2 SMNVEV (reference sequence). The CDR3 loop is CASSLGSGVRTGELFF. DNA of the CDR3: TGTGCCAGCAGTTTAGGGTCAGGGGTCCGAACCGGGGAGCTGTTTTTT.

This clonotype was picked up many times. The chain combines TRBV7-3 with TRBJ2-3, with D perhaps TRBD2 (5 bases). The CDR3 length is 13 residues. Germline CDR1 SGHTA, CDR2 FQGTGA. The germline V and J ends were trimmed by 4 bases and 5 bases, with 10 bases remaining between them. The CDR3 nucleotides are TGTGCCAGCAGCTCTGGCGGGCAAGATACGCAGTATTTT. It yields the protein CASSSGGQDTQYF.

The chain links TRBV24-1 to TRBJ2-1; 10 nucleotides match TRBD2. The CDR3 contains 16 residues. Germline CDR1 reads KGHDR; CDR2 reads SFDVKD. After removal of 4 bases from V and 3 bases from J, the junction contained 5 bases not matched to a gene. CDR3 sequence (DNA): TGTGCCACCAGTGACGCCGGGACTAGCGACTACAATGAGCAGTTCTTC. Its protein is CATSDAGTSDYNEQFF.

The chain is built from TRBV6-5 and TRBJ1-1, with D maybe TRBD1 (6 bases). The V and J ends lost 4 bases and 1 base respectively, with 13 bases between them. Looked up from germline, CDR1 is MNHEY and CDR2 is SVGAGI. CDR3 length equals 15 residues. The CDR3 nucleotides read TGTGCCAGCAGTTTGTCCGGGACACCGAACACTGAAGCTTTCTTT. It is translated as CASSLSGTPNTEAFF.

This clonotype was counted between two and nine times. The CDR3 nucleotides read TGTGCCAGCAGCGTAGAGGGACATCCTAACTATGGCTACACCTTC. It codes for CASSVEGHPNYGYTF. This chain joins TRBV9 and TRBJ1-2, with D maybe TRBD1 (6 bases). With 0 bases removed from V and 0 bases from J, the gap between germline ends came to 9 bases. CDR3 length: 15 residues. Germline CDR1 reads SGDLS; CDR2 reads YYNGEE. The whole variable domain, remainder taken from reference TRBV9 and TRBJ1-2, is DSGVTQTPKHLITATGQRVTLRCSPRSGDLSVYWYQQSLDQGLQFLIQYYNGEERAKGNILERFSAQQFPDLHSELNLSSLELGDSALYFCASSVEGHPNYGYTFGSGTRLTVV.

The V gene is TRBV13, the J gene TRBJ2-5; D is unclear. CDR1 PRHDT and CDR2 FYEKMQ come from the germline V gene (reference sequence). Trimming shortened V by 4 bases and J by 5 bases, and 14 bases separated the two germline ends. This CDR3 is 14 amino acids long. Here the CDR3 reads CASSSLLGGETQYF. CDR3 in DNA: TGTGCCAGCAGCTCCCTTCTGGGTGGGGAGACCCAGTACTTC.

This clonotype was detected only a few times. The chain has TRBV6-1 and TRBJ1-6; possibly TRBD1 for D (6 bases). Germline assignment: CDR1 MNHNS and CDR2 SASEGT. The CDR3 length is 15 residues. V lost 6 bases, J lost 9 bases, and 18 bases lay in between. Written as DNA, the CDR3 is TGTGCCAGCAGCGCCACAGGGAGGGAAACTTCACCCCTCCACTTT. Protein: CASSATGRETSPLHF.

There are many counts of this clonotype. This rearrangement joins TRBV7-2 to TRBJ1-5; D is uncertain. Trimming left V 4 bases short and J 5 bases short, with 15 bases between. This CDR3 region has 15 residues. Germline CDR1 reads SGHTA; CDR2 reads FQGNSA. CDR3 sequence: CASSSRVREHQPQHF. The CDR3, as DNA: TGTGCCAGCAGCTCCCGCGTCCGGGAACATCAGCCCCAGCATTTT.

This clonotype occurred many times. The CDR3 DNA sequence: TGCGCCAGCAGTAAGGCGAAGGGGGAGACCCAGTACTTC. Translation: CASSKAKGETQYF. The gene calls are TRBV10-2 and TRBJ2-5, with TRBD1 as a possible D gene (5 bases). CDR1 and CDR2 from the germline V gene are WSHSY and SAAADI. Between the trimmed V and J ends, which lost 5 bases and 5 bases, there was a span of 12 bases. The CDR3 contains 13 residues.

This clonotype was counted many times. CDR3 in amino acids: CASSIGGTLNTEAFF. The DNA for the CDR3 is TGTGCCAGTAGTATTGGGGGCACCTTGAACACTGAAGCTTTCTTT. The V and J genes are TRBV19 and TRBJ1-1; tentative D call: TRBD1 (6 bases). The V end was cut by 3 bases, the J end by 0 bases, with 11 bases between. The CDR3 consists of 15 residues. CDR1 and CDR2 from the germline V gene are LNHDA and SQIVND (reference sequence).

This clonotype was detected ten times or more. V and J are TRBV10-3 and TRBJ2-3, with D unresolved. Germline CDR1 ENHRY, CDR2 SYGVKD. This CDR3 has 13 amino acids. The V end was cut by 3 bases, the J end by 6 bases, with 10 bases between. The DNA of the CDR3 is TGTGCCATCAGTGAAGGACCGACGGATACGCAGTATTTT. Translated, it gives CAISEGPTDTQYF.

This clonotype was recorded a few times. V usage is TRBV11-2 and J usage is TRBJ1-3; D may be TRBD1 (5 bases). V dropped 1 base and J dropped 2 bases, with 12 bases sitting between them. This CDR3 region has 16 residues. The germline V gene encodes CDR1 SGHAT and CDR2 FQNNGV. CDR3 bases: TGTGCCAGCAGCTTAGGACAGATCCTGGCTGGAAACACCATATATTTT. Protein sequence: CASSLGQILAGNTIYF.

This clonotype turned up a few times. The V gene is TRBV15, the J gene TRBJ2-3, with 8 bases aligning to TRBD2. The length of the CDR3 is 15 residues. J lost 2 bases, V lost 0 bases, and 1 base had no gene match. Looked up from germline, CDR1 is LNHNV and CDR2 is YYDKDF (reference sequence). CDR3 amino acids: CATSRDSGNTDTQYF. In nucleotides, the CDR3 is TGTGCCACCAGCAGAGATAGCGGGAACACAGATACGCAGTATTTT.

This clonotype appeared many times. This chain joins TRBV28 and TRBJ2-3; a weak D match, TRBD1 (8 bases). V was cut by 5 bases and J by 4 bases, with 13 bases left in between. The germline gives CDR1 MDHEN, CDR2 SYDVKM. The CDR3 runs to 14 residues. The CDR3 nucleotides read TGTGCCAGCAGTCTACAGGGGGGGGCAGATACGCAGTATTTT. It is translated as CASSLQGGADTQYF.

This clonotype was counted between two and nine times. In DNA, the CDR3 is TGTGCCAGCAGCCAAGGGGGGTATCCGGACACTGAAGCTTTCTTT. Protein: CASSQGGYPDTEAFF. The rearrangement links TRBV7-2 to TRBJ1-1; tentatively, D is TRBD1 (6 bases). The CDR3 length is 15 residues. The germline CDR1 and CDR2 sequences are SGHTA and FQGNSA. V was shortened by 5 bases and J by 3 bases, with 16 bases between the two germline ends.

The rearrangement links TRBV14 to TRBJ1-4, with TRBD1 as a possible D gene (5 bases). This CDR3 is 17 amino acids long. Trimming left V 1 base short and J 2 bases short, with 14 bases between. Germline-derived CDR1 and CDR2 are SGHDN and FVKESK. The chain's CDR3 is CASSQGPLEGTNEKLFF. In DNA form, the CDR3 reads TGTGCCAGCAGCCAAGGTCCCTTAGAGGGGACTAATGAAAAACTGTTTTTT. Full variable domain (rest looked up from reference TRBV14 and TRBJ1-4): EAGVTQFPSHSVIEKGQTVTLRCDPISGHDNLYWYRRVMGKEIKFLLHFVKESKQDESGMPNNRFLAERTGGTYSTLKVQPAELEDSGVYFCASSQGPLEGTNEKLFFGSGTQLSVL.

In this sample, this clonotype turned up many times. The chain has TRBV6-2 or TRBV6-3 and TRBJ1-4, with D possibly TRBD1 on 5 matching bases. The V gene's germline CDR1 is MNHEY and CDR2 SVGEGT. The CDR3 spans 18 residues. Trimming stripped 5 bases from V and 0 bases from J, with 19 bases between. The CDR3: CASSETRGRIATNEKLFF. In nucleotides, the CDR3 is TGTGCCAGCAGTGAGACCCGGGGCAGGATTGCAACTAATGAAAAACTGTTTTTT.

The chain joins TRBV14 to TRBJ1-4, with D hard to call. This CDR3 comprises 15 residues. In germline, CDR1 is SGHDN, CDR2 FVKESK. V was pared by 5 bases and J by 8 bases, with 18 bases between. The CDR3 loop is CASSLPGLKGEKLFF. DNA of the CDR3: TGTGCCAGCAGCTTACCGGGCCTCAAAGGGGAAAAACTGTTTTTT.

This clonotype has a handful of counts. The rearrangement uses TRBV4-1 and TRBJ1-3, with D perhaps TRBD1 (5 bases). Trimming pared 0 bases from V and 0 bases from J, leaving 12 bases between. The CDR3 totals 17 residues. Germline CDR1 MGHRA, CDR2 YSYEKL. The CDR3, as DNA: TGCGCCAGCAGCCAAGATGCGGGCGGGGGCTCTGGAAACACCATATATTTT. Residues: CASSQDAGGGSGNTIYF.

The V call is TRBV7-2, the J call TRBJ2-7, with D perhaps assigned TRBD1 or TRBD2 (5 bases each). The CDR3 extends over 14 amino acids. The V end lost 5 bases, the J end lost 6 bases, and 17 bases lay between the germline ends. Germline V gene lookup returns CDR1 SGHTA and CDR2 FQGNSA. CDR3 sequence (DNA): TGTGCCAGCAGCCCAAACGACGGGGCGGGCGAGCAGTACTTC. As protein: CASSPNDGAGEQYF.

The chain joins TRBV29-1 to TRBJ1-2, with 7 bases lining up with TRBD1. CDR3 length: 13 residues. V lost 5 bases to trimming and J lost 4 bases; unmatched junction nucleotides: 7. CDR1 and CDR2 (germline): SQVTM, ANQGSEA. CDR3 DNA sequence: TGCAGCGTTCGCACAGGGGTCGGCTATGGCTACACCTTC. Protein sequence: CSVRTGVGYGYTF. The variable domain in full, with the rest retrieved from reference TRBV29-1 and TRBJ1-2, is SAVISQKPSRDICQRGTSLTIQCQVDSQVTMMFWYRQQPGQSLTLIATANQGSEATYESGFVIDKFPISRPNLTFSTLTVSNMSPEDSSIYLCSVRTGVGYGYTFGSGTRLTVV.

The rearrangement joins TRBV28 to TRBJ2-3; D is unclear. V was trimmed by 3 bases and J by 0 bases, leaving 16 bases between them. Germline assignment: CDR1 MDHEN and CDR2 SYDVKM. The CDR3 runs to 17 residues. The DNA of the CDR3 is TGTGCCAGCAGTTTCTCTCCGCTAGGAACTAGCACAGATACGCAGTATTTT. Translation: CASSFSPLGTSTDTQYF. Complete variable domain (other parts from reference TRBV28 and TRBJ2-3): DVKVTQSSRYLVKRTGEKVFLECVQDMDHENMFWYRQDPGLGLRLIYFSYDVKMKEKGDIPEGYSVSREKKERFSLILESASTNQTSMYLCASSFSPLGTSTDTQYFGPGTRLTVL.

The sample holds a few counts of this clonotype. The CDR3 protein is CSAIEAGGAGTDTQYF. DNA for the CDR3: TGCAGTGCTATCGAAGCGGGGGGGGCCGGCACAGATACGCAGTATTTT. The chain recombines TRBV20-1 with TRBJ2-3; 10 bases line up with TRBD2. The CDR3 extends over 16 amino acids. Germline CDR1 reads DFQATT; CDR2 reads SNEGSKA (reference sequence). Losses at the gene ends were 4 bases for V and 1 base for J; bases not matched to a gene: 8.

This clonotype has just a few counts. The V call is TRBV7-2, the J call TRBJ1-1; no definite D call. The CDR3 is made up of 11 amino acids. Trimming cost V 3 bases and J 8 bases, with 7 bases left between them. Germline V lookup: CDR1 SGHTA, CDR2 FQGNSA. The CDR3 here is CASSFTGEAFF. The CDR3 coding sequence is TGTGCCAGCAGCTTCACGGGGGAAGCTTTCTTT.